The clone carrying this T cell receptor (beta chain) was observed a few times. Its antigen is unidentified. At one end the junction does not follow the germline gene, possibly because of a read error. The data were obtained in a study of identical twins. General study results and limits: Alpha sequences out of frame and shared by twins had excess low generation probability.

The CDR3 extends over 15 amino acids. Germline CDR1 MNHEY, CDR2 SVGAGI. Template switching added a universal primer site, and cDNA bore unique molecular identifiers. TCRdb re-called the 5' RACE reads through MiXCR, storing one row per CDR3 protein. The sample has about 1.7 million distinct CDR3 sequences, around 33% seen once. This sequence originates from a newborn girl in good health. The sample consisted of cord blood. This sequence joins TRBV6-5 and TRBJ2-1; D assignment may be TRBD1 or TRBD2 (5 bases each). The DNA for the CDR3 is TGTGCCAGCAGTTTGGGACCAGGATCTTACAGTGAGCAGTTCTTC. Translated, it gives CASSLGPGSYSEQFF.